The 32 T cell receptor beta chains presented below share a single source sample, sequenced in a study of blood T cell repertoires in COVID-19. The protocol was immunoSEQ multiplex PCR, while the TCRdb copy is restricted to in-frame clones and leaves out a portion. This sample has roughly 220,000 clones, with 88% found just once. Sequencing used PBMCs or T cells enriched from blood (not recorded which). Receptors originate from a woman in her thirties who had recovered from COVID-19.

This chain uses TRBV19 with TRBJ2-7, with D possibly being TRBD1 (7 bases). This CDR3 has 15 residues. V was cut by 5 bases and J by 3 bases, with 17 bases left in between. Looked up from germline, CDR1 is LNHDA and CDR2 is SQIVND (reference sequence). The CDR3 region is CASSGRSRGNYEQYF. The CDR3 region has the DNA TGTGCCAGTAGTGGGAGGTCCAGGGGGAACTACGAGCAGTACTTC. Combining the CDR3 with reference TRBV19 and TRBJ2-7 gives the whole variable domain DGGITQSPKYLFRKEGQNVTLSCEQNLNHDAMYWYRQDPGQGLRLIYYSQIVNDFQKGDIAEGYSVSREKKESFPLTVTSAQKNPTAFYLCASSGRSRGNYEQYFGPGTRLTVT.

The chain combines TRBV2 with TRBJ1-2, with 9 positions matching TRBD1. The CDR3 extends over 15 amino acids. V shed 6 bases, J shed 4 bases, and the junction held 9 bases outside the gene matches. Germline assignment: CDR1 SNHLY and CDR2 FYNNEI. Written as DNA, the CDR3 is TGTGCCAGCAGCTTCCAGGGGACAGGGATCTATGGCTACACCTTC. It yields the protein CASSFQGTGIYGYTF.

The rearrangement joins TRBV5-8 to TRBJ1-5; 7 nucleotides align to TRBD1. CDR1 and CDR2 (germline): SGHTS, YDEGEE. The CDR3 has 15 amino acids. The trim removed 2 bases at V and 3 bases at J, leaving 5 bases unmatched. CDR3 in DNA: TGTGCCAGCAGCTTTTTGACAGGGCTCAATCAGCCCCAGCATTTT. Amino acid sequence: CASSFLTGLNQPQHF.

The chain recombines TRBV11-3 with TRBJ2-5; TRBD1 is a possible D gene (5 bases). The CDR3 runs 14 residues. CDR1 and CDR2 (germline): SGHNT, YENEEA. The ends were cut back, 1 base at V and 5 bases at J, with 11 bases in the middle. The CDR3 DNA reads as TGTGCCAGCAGCTTAGGGGGCAGGACGGAGACCCAGTACTTC. It translates to CASSLGGRTETQYF.

The chain employs TRBV7-2 and TRBJ2-7, with D possibly TRBD2 on 6 matching bases. Germline V gene lookup returns CDR1 SGHTA and CDR2 FQGNSA. Trimming left V 1 base short and J 2 bases short, with 9 bases between. The CDR3 is 14 amino acids. In nucleotides, the CDR3 is TGTGCCAGCAGCTTAGGGAGGGTCGCCTACGAGCAGTACTTC. Translation gives CASSLGRVAYEQYF.

The chain is built from TRBV3-1 (or the pseudogene TRBV3-2) and TRBJ2-1, with 11 bases lining up with TRBD2. CDR1 and CDR2 (germline): LGHDT, YNNKEL (reference sequence). The CDR3 has 14 amino acids. With 4 bases clipped from V and 9 bases from J, the junction kept 5 bases outside the gene matches. CDR3 sequence (DNA): TGTGCCAGCAGCCTATTAGCGGGGGGGCCTGAGCAGTTCTTC. Translation: CASSLLAGGPEQFF.

This chain connects TRBV6-1 to TRBJ1-2; 7 nucleotides agree with TRBD1. CDR1 MNHNS and CDR2 SASEGT come from the germline V gene. The V and J ends lost 3 bases and 6 bases, in that order; junction bases with no gene match: 16. This CDR3 is 17 amino acids long. The CDR3 loop reads CASSDPRQGPTMHGYTF. Written as DNA, the CDR3 is TGTGCCAGCAGTGACCCCCGACAGGGACCCACTATGCATGGCTACACCTTC.

This chain joins TRBV7-9 and TRBJ1-5, with D unclear. Germline CDR1 reads SEHNR; CDR2 reads FQNEAQ (reference sequence). The V and J ends lost 5 bases and 4 bases respectively, with 9 bases between them. The CDR3 runs 13 residues. The CDR3 DNA is TGTGCCAGCAGCAAAGTGGAGAATCAGCCCCAGCATTTT. Amino acids: CASSKVENQPQHF.

V and J are TRBV7-8 and TRBJ2-2, with D perhaps TRBD2 (5 bases). The CDR3 runs 16 residues. The V gene lost 1 base and the J gene lost 0 bases, with 9 bases spanning the gap. Germline values: CDR1 SGHVS, CDR2 FQNEAQ. The CDR3 protein is CASSLETGSNTGELFF. The DNA of the CDR3 is TGTGCCAGCAGCTTAGAAACGGGATCGAACACCGGGGAGCTGTTTTTT.

The chain couples TRBV5-1 to TRBJ2-7; 9 bases are a match to TRBD1. Germline assignment: CDR1 SGHRS and CDR2 YFSETQ. Trimming took 6 bases from V and 3 from J; bases not matched to a gene: 7. The CDR3 totals 14 residues. The CDR3 DNA is TGCGCCAGCAATCCCGGACAGGGGTACTACGAGCAGTACTTC. It encodes CASNPGQGYYEQYF.

This clone showed up just once. V usage is TRBV2 and J usage is TRBJ1-3; 9 nucleotides match TRBD1. CDR1 and CDR2 from the germline V gene are SNHLY and FYNNEI. This CDR3 contains 15 residues. After removal of 7 bases from V and 4 bases from J, the junction contained 8 bases not matched to a gene. The CDR3, as DNA: TGTGCCAGCACTATCGGACAGGGGTCAGGAAACACCATATATTTT. Its protein is CASTIGQGSGNTIYF.

The chain carries TRBV6-5 and TRBJ2-7; 7 nucleotides line up with TRBD1. The junction had 4 bases not matched to a gene; V was cut back by 5 bases and J by 0 bases. Germline assignment: CDR1 MNHEY and CDR2 SVGAGI. This CDR3 region has 14 residues. CDR3 bases: TGTGCCAGCAGTAAGGACAGGAGCTCCTACGAGCAGTACTTC. It encodes CASSKDRSSYEQYF.

This clone was seen only a few times. This chain joins TRBV4-1 and TRBJ2-1; D gene unclear. Between the trimmed V and J ends, which lost 2 bases and 3 bases, there was a span of 11 bases. Germline V gives CDR1 MGHRA, CDR2 YSYEKL. This CDR3 comprises 15 residues. The CDR3 spells CASSQSNSVYNEQFF. The CDR3 DNA follows: TGCGCCAGCAGCCAATCTAATTCGGTCTACAATGAGCAGTTCTTC.

The rearrangement links TRBV14 to TRBJ2-5; D perhaps matches TRBD2 (6 bases). The V end was cut by 0 bases, the J end by 5 bases, with 13 bases between. The CDR3 sequence is 15 residues long. Germline-derived CDR1 and CDR2 are SGHDN and FVKESK. The CDR3 coding sequence is TGTGCCAGCAGCCAAGAAAATCTAGCGTCGGAGACCCAGTACTTC. Its translation is CASSQENLASETQYF. The whole variable domain, remainder taken from reference TRBV14 and TRBJ2-5, is EAGVTQFPSHSVIEKGQTVTLRCDPISGHDNLYWYRRVMGKEIKFLLHFVKESKQDESGMPNNRFLAERTGGTYSTLKVQPAELEDSGVYFCASSQENLASETQYFGPGTRLLVL.

This chain uses TRBV7-9 with TRBJ1-2; D uncertain. The CDR3 runs to 14 residues. V lost 2 bases and J 2 bases, leaving 9 bases between the germline ends. Germline CDR1 reads SEHNR; CDR2 reads FQNEAQ (reference sequence). DNA of the CDR3: TGTGCCAGCAGCTTATCAGGCGCCAACTATGGCTACACCTTC. This sequence encodes CASSLSGANYGYTF.

This sequence joins TRBV21-1 and TRBJ2-5; the table names TRBD2, a call not compared with the DNA. TRBV21-1 counts as a pseudogene. The CDR3 length is 22 residues. CDR3: CASMKRSSERTSGGHFQETQYF. For the CDR3, the DNA is TGTGCCAGCATGAAAAGAAGTTCAGAGAGGACTAGCGGGGGGCACTTCCAAGAGACCCAGTACTTC.

This chain links TRBV2 with TRBJ2-3; possibly TRBD2 for D (6 bases). The germline V gene encodes CDR1 SNHLY and CDR2 FYNNEI. V was pared by 6 bases and J by 4 bases, with 8 bases between. CDR3 length: 12 residues. The CDR3 nucleotides read TGTGCCAGCAGCTGGGAGGCAGATACGCAGTATTTT. Its translation is CASSWEADTQYF.

This chain connects TRBV7-8 to TRBJ2-7, with TRBD1 matching 8 bases. The CDR3 contains 13 residues. From germline, CDR1 is SGHVS and CDR2 FQNEAQ. With V trimmed by 5 bases and J by 3 bases, 3 bases remained unmatched. CDR3 loop: CASSHGQGYEQYF. DNA for the CDR3: TGTGCCAGCAGCCACGGACAGGGCTACGAGCAGTACTTC.

The gene calls are TRBV12-5 and TRBJ2-3; 9 bases are a match to TRBD2. Germline values: CDR1 LGHNT, CDR2 FRNRAP. V trimming: 5 bases; J trimming: 6 bases; junction bases outside the gene matches: 6. The CDR3 covers 14 residues. In DNA, the CDR3 is TGTGCTAGTGGTAAGGGACTAGCCGTGGATACGCAGTATTTT. It translates to CASGKGLAVDTQYF.

This clone has just a few counts. V gene TRBV6-4 combines with J gene TRBJ2-3; maybe TRBD2 (6 bases). Trimming took 3 bases from V and 4 from J, leaving 11 bases between them. The CDR3 extends over 14 amino acids. In germline, CDR1 is MRHNA, CDR2 SNTAGT. In nucleotides, the CDR3 is TGTGCCAGCAGTGAGACCGGGGGATCAGATACGCAGTATTTT. As protein: CASSETGGSDTQYF.

A remark on this clone: In the same sample, other DNA sequences code for this CDR3. The rearrangement links TRBV19 to TRBJ1-1, with D tentatively TRBD1 (5 bases). CDR3 size: 13 residues. Germline loops: CDR1 LNHDA, CDR2 SQIVND (reference sequence). Trimming shortened V by 3 bases and J by 1 base, and 6 bases separated the two germline ends. The CDR3 sequence is CASSITGNTEAFF. CDR3 bases: TGTGCCAGTAGTATTACAGGGAACACTGAAGCTTTCTTT.

The chain combines TRBV4-3 with TRBJ2-3, with 8 bases fitting TRBD2. Germline assignment: CDR1 LGHNA and CDR2 YSLEER. V shed 1 base, J shed 5 bases, and the junction held 5 bases outside the gene matches. The CDR3 contains 15 residues. This CDR3 reads CASSQGPSGLDTQYF. Written as DNA, the CDR3 is TGCGCCAGCAGCCAAGGGCCTAGCGGGTTAGATACGCAGTATTTT.

This chain links TRBV7-9 with TRBJ2-7, with D perhaps TRBD1 (6 bases). Germline assignment: CDR1 SEHNR and CDR2 FQNEAQ (reference sequence). Trimming took off 0 bases at V and 4 bases at J, with 13 bases between the two ends. The CDR3 runs to 15 residues. In DNA, the CDR3 is TGTGCCAGCAGCTTAGCGGCAGGGGTAAGGTACGAGCAGTACTTC. Its translation is CASSLAAGVRYEQYF.

This chain connects TRBV6-2 or TRBV6-3 to TRBJ1-1; the D gene is possibly TRBD1 (6 bases). V lost 2 bases and J 0 bases, leaving 16 bases between the germline ends. The germline V gene encodes CDR1 MNHEY and CDR2 SVGEGT. The CDR3 loop spans 17 amino acids. CDR3: CASSYLGTTQMNTEAFF. The CDR3 region has the DNA TGTGCCAGCAGTTACCTAGGGACAACCCAAATGAACACTGAAGCTTTCTTT.

The chain recombines TRBV11-2 with TRBJ2-2; the match to TRBD2 covers 8 bases. Trimming cost V 5 bases and J 2 bases; bases outside gene matches: 4. This CDR3 is 15 amino acids long. Germline CDR1 reads SGHAT; CDR2 reads FQNNGV. CDR3 protein: CASSLGRANTGELFF. The DNA of the CDR3 is TGTGCCAGCAGCCTCGGGAGGGCCAACACCGGGGAGCTGTTTTTT. Variable domain in full (rest from reference TRBV11-2 and TRBJ2-2): EAGVAQSPRYKIIEKRQSVAFWCNPISGHATLYWYQQILGQGPKLLIQFQNNGVVDDSQLPKDRFSAERLKGVDSTLKIQPAKLEDSAVYLCASSLGRANTGELFFGEGSRLTVL.

Of note for this clone: The junction differs from germline at one of its ends, possibly a read error. This chain joins TRBV5-1 and TRBJ2-1; 7 positions match TRBD2. The germline V gene encodes CDR1 SGHRS and CDR2 YFSETQ. The CDR3 loop spans 16 amino acids. This CDR3 reads CASSSPGLLNYNGQFF. The CDR3 DNA sequence: TGCGCCAGCAGCTCCCCGGGACTACTGAACTACAATGGGCAGTTCTTC.

V and J are TRBV3-1 (or the pseudogene TRBV3-2) and TRBJ2-3; D is unresolved. Germline V gives CDR1 LGHDT, CDR2 YNNKEL (reference sequence). Deletions cut 2 bases from V and 6 bases from J, with 9 bases between. The CDR3 length is 13 residues. The CDR3: CASSQFSADTQYF. In nucleotides, the CDR3 is TGTGCCAGCAGCCAATTCAGCGCCGATACGCAGTATTTT.

The chain links TRBV5-1 to TRBJ1-4, with D possibly being TRBD1 (5 bases). The CDR3 runs to 16 residues. Trimming took off 7 bases at V and 5 bases at J, with 21 bases between the two ends. CDR1 is SGHRS, CDR2 YFSETQ, per germline. The CDR3 is CASRPLGRGGNEKLFF. The CDR3 DNA reads TGCGCCAGCCGCCCTCTAGGGCGGGGGGGAAATGAAAAACTGTTTTTT.

This clone was seen only once. V is TRBV3-1 (or the pseudogene TRBV3-2) and J is TRBJ2-7; 7 positions agree with TRBD1. Germline trimming cut 2 bases from V and 2 bases from J; bases unmatched to any gene: 12. Germline V gene sequence: CDR1 LGHDT, CDR2 YNNKEL (reference sequence). This CDR3 spans 17 amino acids. The CDR3 region is CASSQQGGLVLAYEQYF. The CDR3 coding sequence is TGTGCCAGCAGCCAACAAGGGGGCCTTGTCCTTGCCTACGAGCAGTACTTC.

The chain uses TRBV5-3 and TRBJ1-6; 11 bases match TRBD1. TRBV5-3 is designated an ORF whose function remains uncertain. The CDR3 covers 11 residues. The CDR3 bases are TGTCGACCGGGACAGGGGGTTAGTGACCACTTT. Its translation is CRPGQGVSDHF.

The rearrangement joins TRBV6-5 to TRBJ2-7; D possibly corresponds to TRBD1 (6 bases). Per the germline V gene, CDR1 is MNHEY and CDR2 is SVGAGI. The V gene lost 7 bases and the J gene lost 3 bases, with 13 bases spanning the gap. This CDR3 has 13 amino acids. CDR3 sequence: CASNRELDYEQYF. CDR3 DNA: TGTGCCAGCAACAGGGAGCTGGACTACGAGCAGTACTTC.

The chain joins TRBV12-5 to TRBJ1-2; 8 nucleotides match TRBD1. V dropped 5 bases and J dropped 4; count of bases not matched to a gene: 9. Germline V gene sequence: CDR1 LGHNT, CDR2 FRNRAP. This CDR3 contains 15 residues. As DNA, the CDR3 is TGTGCTAGTGGTCTTCCTACAGGGGGAGTCTATGGCTACACCTTC. Its translation: CASGLPTGGVYGYTF. Supplemented by reference TRBV12-5 and TRBJ1-2, the full variable domain reads DARVTQTPRHKVTEMGQEVTMRCQPILGHNTVFWYRQTMMQGLELLAYFRNRAPLDDSGMPKDRFSAEMPDATLATLKIQPSEPRDSAVYFCASGLPTGGVYGYTFGSGTRLTVV.